This T cell receptor (beta chain) came from a study of identical twins. In its sample, this clonotype was seen a few times. Its specificity is not known. Regarding the study as a whole: The study found weaker excess twin sharing in beta out-of-frame sequences. The authors noted that invariant MAIT and iNKT cells could partly confound zero-insertion analyses. Carriage of fewer insertions was seen in abundant cord blood beta clonotypes, whereas memory repertoires showed none.

The germline V and J ends were trimmed by 4 bases and 2 bases, with 18 bases remaining between them. Looked up from germline, CDR1 is LGHDT and CDR2 is YNNKEL (reference sequence). The CDR3 extends over 16 amino acids. TCRdb recomputed calls from the 5' RACE reads with MiXCR, one row per CDR3 protein. Altogether approximately 1.8 million distinct CDR3 sequences are present, 25% to 35% being singletons, with the ten largest covering about 0.27%. Material for sequencing was cord blood. The genes are TRBV3-1 and TRBJ2-7; D is uncertain. The TCR sequence derives from a newborn girl in good health. The CDR3 is CASSRQLPAEAYEQYF. The CDR3, as DNA: TGTGCCAGCAGCCGTCAACTCCCGGCCGAAGCCTACGAGCAGTACTTC.